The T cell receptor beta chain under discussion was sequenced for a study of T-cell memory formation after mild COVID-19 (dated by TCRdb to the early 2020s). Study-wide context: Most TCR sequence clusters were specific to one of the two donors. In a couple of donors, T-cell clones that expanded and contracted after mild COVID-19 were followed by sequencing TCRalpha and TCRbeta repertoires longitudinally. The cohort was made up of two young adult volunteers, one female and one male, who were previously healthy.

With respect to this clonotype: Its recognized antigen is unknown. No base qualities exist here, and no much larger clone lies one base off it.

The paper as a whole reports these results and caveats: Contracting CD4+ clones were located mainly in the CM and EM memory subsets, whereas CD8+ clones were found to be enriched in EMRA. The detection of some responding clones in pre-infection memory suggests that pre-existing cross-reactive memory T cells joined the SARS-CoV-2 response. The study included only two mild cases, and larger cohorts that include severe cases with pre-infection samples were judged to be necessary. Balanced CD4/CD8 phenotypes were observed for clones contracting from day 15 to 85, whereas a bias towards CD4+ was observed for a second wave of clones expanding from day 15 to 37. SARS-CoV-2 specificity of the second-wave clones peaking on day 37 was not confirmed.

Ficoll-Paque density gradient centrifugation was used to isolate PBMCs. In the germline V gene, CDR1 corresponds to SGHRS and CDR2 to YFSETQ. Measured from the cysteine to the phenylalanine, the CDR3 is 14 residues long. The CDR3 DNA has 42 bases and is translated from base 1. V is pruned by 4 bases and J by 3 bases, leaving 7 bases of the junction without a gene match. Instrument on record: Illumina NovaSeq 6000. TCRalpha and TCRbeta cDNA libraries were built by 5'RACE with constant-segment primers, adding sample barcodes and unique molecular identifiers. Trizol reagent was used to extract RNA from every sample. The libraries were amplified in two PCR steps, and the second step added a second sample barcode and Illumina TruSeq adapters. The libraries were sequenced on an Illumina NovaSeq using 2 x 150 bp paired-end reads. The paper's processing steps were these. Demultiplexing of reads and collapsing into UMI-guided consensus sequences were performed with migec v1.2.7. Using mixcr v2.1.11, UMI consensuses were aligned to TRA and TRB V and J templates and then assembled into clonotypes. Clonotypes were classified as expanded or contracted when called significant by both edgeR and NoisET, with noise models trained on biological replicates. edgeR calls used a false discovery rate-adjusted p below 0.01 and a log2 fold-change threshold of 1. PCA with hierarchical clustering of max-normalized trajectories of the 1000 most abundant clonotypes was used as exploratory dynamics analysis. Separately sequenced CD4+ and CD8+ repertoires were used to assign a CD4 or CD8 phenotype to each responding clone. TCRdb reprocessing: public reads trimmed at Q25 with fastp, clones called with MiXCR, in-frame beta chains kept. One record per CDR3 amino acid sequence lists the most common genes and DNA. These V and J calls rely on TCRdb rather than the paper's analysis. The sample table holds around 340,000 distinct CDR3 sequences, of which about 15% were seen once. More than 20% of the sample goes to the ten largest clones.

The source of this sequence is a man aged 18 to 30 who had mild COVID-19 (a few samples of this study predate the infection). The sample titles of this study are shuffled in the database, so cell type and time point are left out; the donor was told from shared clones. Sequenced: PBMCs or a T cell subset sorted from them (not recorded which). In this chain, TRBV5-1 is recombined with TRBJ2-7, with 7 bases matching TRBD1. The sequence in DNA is TGCGCCAGCAGCGAGACCGACAGGGTCTACGAGCAGTACTTC. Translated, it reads CASSETDRVYEQYF. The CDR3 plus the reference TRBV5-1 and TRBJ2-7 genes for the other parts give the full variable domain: KAGVTQTPRYLIKTRGQQVTLSCSPISGHRSVSWYQQTPGQGLQFLFEYFSETQRNKGNFPGRFSGRQFSNSRSEMNVSTLELGDSALYLCASSETDRVYEQYFGPGTRLTVT.